This TCR beta chain stems from a study of control samples from healthy donors and cancer patients. Sequenced by immunoSEQ multiplex PCR; TCRdb stores in-frame clones only, minus some. The data contain 150,000 or so clones, 85% to 90% of them singletons. The sequenced sample consisted of blood. This clonotype was sampled from a man aged 18 to 35 in good health.

DNA for the CDR3: TGTGCCAGCAGTTACGCTACCCCAGGGAGCTACGAGCAGTACTTC. Protein: CASSYATPGSYEQYF. The chain links TRBV6-5 to TRBJ2-7; the D call may be TRBD1 or TRBD2 (5 bases each). With 2 bases removed from V and 3 bases from J, the gap between germline ends came to 14 bases. The CDR3 totals 15 residues. CDR1 and CDR2 from the germline V gene are MNHEY and SVGAGI.